This TCR beta chain was observed in a study of blood T cells in healthy people across ages (dated by TCRdb to between 2014 and 2016). Study-level background: Template switching captured roughly one uniquely barcoded TCR beta cDNA molecule per two T cells in model experiments. To avoid experimental bias, donors of different ages were randomly spread across the sequencing lanes. Four age groups were formed from the donors: young (average approximately 16 years), middle-aged (roughly 38), aged (about 68) and long-lived (roughly 81). The study measured age-related changes in TCR beta repertoire diversity using deep sequencing normalized with unique cDNA molecular identifiers. The study analyzed two additional independent replicas of 1 million unique cDNA reads from the same blood draw for two donors, one aged 18 to 29 and one aged 80 or older. The paper as a whole reports these results and caveats: Donor CMV infection status was unknown, potentially confounding age-related changes in expanded clonotypes. Observed TCR beta diversity per million T cells fell roughly linearly with age, and a significant reduction was already apparent by age roughly 40. Estimates of total diversity from one million sequenced T cells were regarded as lower bounds and underestimates. A strong correlation was found between observed TCR beta diversity and the percentage of naive T cells measured by flow cytometry. Since profiling was done on bulk unsorted PBMCs, naive and antigen-experienced compartments could not be conclusively compared. Compared with the aged group, more naive CD4+ T cells, fewer expanded clones and increased TCR diversity were shown by the long-lived group, suggesting age selection.

Donors were 39 systemically healthy Caucasian individuals from Russia aged roughly 6 to 90 years. Each donor gave 8 to 10 milliliters of peripheral blood, drawn into EDTA-treated Vacutainer tubes. Ficoll-Paque density-gradient centrifugation was used to isolate PBMCs, with at least 6.5 million per sample. Trizol reagent was used to extract total RNA from the PBMCs, yielding at least 6 micrograms per sample. The percentages of naive CD45RAhigh/CD27high T cells were determined by flow cytometry on a PBMC aliquot from every donor. Comment on this clonotype: Its antigen is unknown. Base qualities are not recorded, but no much larger clone differs from it by a single base.

Trimming accounts for 3 bases at V and 7 bases at J, while the number of junction bases matched to no gene is 7. Reading from cysteine to phenylalanine, the CDR3 counts 15 amino acids. This entry keeps only the CDR3 DNA: 45 bases, framed from base 1. In the germline V gene, CDR1 corresponds to SGHTA and CDR2 to FQGNSA. Receptors were amplified or captured by 5' RACE. Sequencing used an Illumina HiSeq 2500. The second PCR ran for about 7 to 11 cycles and used a J-beta primer mix along with a sample-barcoded 5' primer. A template-switch 5' adaptor carrying 12 random nucleotides introduced a unique molecular identifier onto each TCR beta cDNA molecule. At least 2.5 million CDR3-containing paired-end reads were obtained from each sample. First-strand cDNA synthesis was performed from all RNA using the Mint cDNA synthesis kit, with priming by a TRBC-specific oligonucleotide. After uracil-DNA glycosylase treatment, a first 18-cycle PCR used universal primers M1SS and BC2_uni_R on all cDNA. As for the original processing: Normalization of each sample was performed by random selection of 1 million high-quality reads, each carrying a distinct molecular identifier. Instead of being binned into consensus sequences, reads with shared molecular identifiers were discarded. MiTCR, run with a Q25 quality threshold and the strictest error-elimination algorithm, handled CDR3 identification, clonotype clustering and error correction. Lower-bound total TCR beta diversity was estimated with a nonparametric unseen species model using Euler transformation. TCRdb cleaned the public reads at Q25 with fastp, built clones with MiXCR and kept in-frame beta chains. CDR3 protein sequences are deduplicated, and each keeps its most common genes and DNA. TCRdb's processing, not the authors', yielded these V and J calls. The sample table contains approximately 680,000 distinct CDR3 sequences; only one count was recorded for roughly 32% of them. The leading ten clones occupy about 16% of the sample.

This TCR was recovered from a woman of 80 years or more in good health. Donor details come from another sample of the same person, matched by shared clones. Sequencing was done on a sample of blood. The V and J genes are TRBV7-2 and TRBJ1-5; TRBD1 fits 9 bases in the junction. The CDR3 is CASSFTGGAGQPQHF. The DNA is TGTGCCAGCAGCTTTACAGGGGGCGCGGGACAGCCCCAGCATTTT.